This TCR beta chain was captured in a study of blood T cell repertoires in COVID-19. Across the whole study: COVID-19 samples, acute and convalescent, were from the United States, Italy and Spain. T cells, B-cell-depleted T cells, or PBMCs provided the cDNA or gDNA that served as material.

Trimming stripped 3 bases from V and 6 bases from J, with 11 bases between. There are 12 residues in the CDR3. In germline, CDR1 is GTSNPN, CDR2 SVGIG (reference sequence). Patients of the Seattle cohort, enrolled during active infection, were followed longitudinally. In the authors' workflow: Amplifying reference gene primers gave estimates of nucleated cell counts. Libraries were prepared by immunoSEQ multiplex PCR; TCRdb keeps only in-frame clonotypes and omits some of them. V, J and clone size are taken as reported in that table, and D and trimming were inferred from the DNA itself. The sample holds 230,000 or so clones, 90% seen once.

Sequenced input: peripheral blood. The gene calls are TRBV30 and TRBJ1-2; D ambiguous. This clonotype was sampled from a woman aged 55-75 years with COVID-19, enrolled during active disease. This CDR3 reads CAWSLGDHGYTF. The CDR3 nucleotides are TGTGCCTGGAGCCTCGGAGATCATGGCTACACCTTC.